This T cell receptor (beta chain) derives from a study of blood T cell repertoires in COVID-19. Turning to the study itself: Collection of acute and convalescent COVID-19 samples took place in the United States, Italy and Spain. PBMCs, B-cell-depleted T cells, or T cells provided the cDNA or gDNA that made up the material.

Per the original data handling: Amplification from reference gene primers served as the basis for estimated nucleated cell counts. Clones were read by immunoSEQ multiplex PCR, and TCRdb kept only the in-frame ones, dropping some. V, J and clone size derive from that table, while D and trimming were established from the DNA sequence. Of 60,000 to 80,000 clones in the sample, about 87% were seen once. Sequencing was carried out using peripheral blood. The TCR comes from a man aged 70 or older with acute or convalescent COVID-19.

The CDR3 here is CASFSGGGNTQYF. CDR3 DNA sequence: TGTGCCAGCTTCTCTGGGGGGGGCAATACGCAGTATTTT. The chain combines TRBV28 with TRBJ2-3; maybe TRBD2 (7 bases). The V gene lost 8 bases and the J gene lost 7 bases, with 16 bases spanning the gap. This CDR3 has 13 amino acids. Looked up from germline, CDR1 is MDHEN and CDR2 is SYDVKM.